These 19 T cell receptor beta chains came from one sample sequenced in a study of cytomegalovirus exposure and HLA in healthy donors. Use of 60 Vbeta and 13 Jbeta primers characterized the PCR. Measured with immunoSEQ multiplex PCR; TCRdb has only the in-frame clones, and not every one. The repertoire holds about 170,000 clones, roughly 67% seen once, with approximately 5.4% in the top ten. Sequencing was done on a sample of PBMCs. The receptors come from a woman between 18 and 30 years old in good health and CMV-seropositive.

Written as DNA, the CDR3 is TGTGCCAGCAGTTACAATTCGGGAACGAACACTGAAGCTTTCTTT. Translating gives CASSYNSGTNTEAFF. The chain recombines TRBV6-6 with TRBJ1-1; D is ambiguous. The CDR3 covers 15 residues. In germline, CDR1 is MNHNY, CDR2 SVGAGI (reference sequence). V lost 2 bases, J lost 1 base, and 11 bases lay in between.

A remark on this clone: A read error may produce the germline difference seen at one junction end. This chain uses TRBV7-9 with TRBJ1-5; TRBD1 is a possible D gene (5 bases). CDR1 and CDR2 (germline): SEHNR, FQNEAQ (reference sequence). The CDR3 is 12 residues long. The DNA of the CDR3 is TGTTCCAGCAGCTTAGACAGTCAGCCCCAGCATTTT. It codes for CSSSLDSQPQHF.

The V call is TRBV5-1, the J call TRBJ2-1; TRBD2 agrees at 8 bases. CDR1 is SGHRS, CDR2 YFSETQ, per germline. V lost 2 bases, J lost 4 bases, and 8 bases stayed unmatched. The CDR3 is 16 amino acids. In nucleotides, the CDR3 is TGCGCCAGCAGCTTAAATCCTAGCGGGCTTTACAATGAGCAGTTCTTC. The encoded protein is CASSLNPSGLYNEQFF.

V usage is TRBV7-9 and J usage is TRBJ2-2; D perhaps matches TRBD1 (6 bases). Germline-derived CDR1 and CDR2 are SEHNR and FQNEAQ (reference sequence). V lost 5 bases, J lost 0 bases, and 13 bases lay in between. This CDR3 has 16 amino acids. CDR3 residues: CASSPKGGANTGELFF. The DNA of the CDR3 is TGTGCCAGCAGCCCTAAAGGGGGAGCGAACACCGGGGAGCTGTTTTTT. The entire variable domain, with the rest obtained from reference TRBV7-9 and TRBJ2-2, is as follows: DTGVSQNPRHKITKRGQNVTFRCDPISEHNRLYWYRQTLGQGPEFLTYFQNEAQLEKSRLLSDRFSAERPKGSFSTLEIQRTEQGDSAMYLCASSPKGGANTGELFFGEGSRLTVL.

The rearrangement links TRBV28 to TRBJ1-5, with D maybe TRBD1 (5 bases). CDR1 is MDHEN, CDR2 SYDVKM, per germline. This CDR3 is built from 13 residues. V was shortened by 6 bases and J by 7 bases, with 13 bases between the two germline ends. The CDR3 here is CASSRREAQPQHF. The CDR3 DNA reads as TGTGCCAGCAGCCGCAGGGAAGCGCAGCCCCAGCATTTT.

The chain links TRBV5-1 to TRBJ2-2, with a weak D call TRBD2 (5 bases). V was pared by 9 bases and J by 3 bases, with 12 bases between. The CDR3 extends over 13 amino acids. Germline CDR1 SGHRS, CDR2 YFSETQ. The CDR3 sequence is CATRGSDTGELFF. The CDR3 nucleotides are TGCGCCACCCGCGGGTCCGACACCGGGGAGCTGTTTTTT.

V gene TRBV6-1 combines with J gene TRBJ2-3, with 9 bases that match TRBD2. The germline CDR1 and CDR2 sequences are MNHNS and SASEGT. The CDR3 covers 15 residues. Losses at the gene ends were 6 bases for V and 4 bases for J; bases not matched to a gene: 8. The CDR3 DNA reads TGTGCCAGCAGGGTGTGGGCGGGGGGGCCAGATACGCAGTATTTT. Encoded protein: CASRVWAGGPDTQYF.

There are a few counts of this clone. The rearrangement joins TRBV14 to TRBJ1-1; the D is unclear. Germline lookup yields CDR1 SGHDN and CDR2 FVKESK. Trimming took 4 bases from V and 0 from J, leaving 6 bases between them. The CDR3 has 13 amino acids. This CDR3 is CASSRDMNTEAFF. The CDR3 DNA reads TGTGCCAGCAGCCGAGACATGAACACTGAAGCTTTCTTT.

This clone showed up just once. One end of the junction is discordant with germline, which a read error may explain. Other DNA sequences in this specimen translate into the identical CDR3. V usage is TRBV11-2 and J usage is TRBJ2-2, with D possibly TRBD2 on 5 matching bases. In germline, CDR1 is SGHAT, CDR2 FQNNGV. The CDR3 is made up of 14 amino acids. DNA for the CDR3: TGTGCCAGCAGCTTAGGGAGAGCCCCCGGGGAGCTGTTCTTT. Translated: CASSLGRAPGELFF.

This clone has just a few counts. The chain has TRBV5-3 and TRBJ1-1, with D possibly TRBD1 on 6 matching bases. TRBV5-3 is sorted into the ORF group, with uncertain function. The CDR3 sequence is 12 residues long. V was trimmed by 10 bases and J by 4 bases, leaving 14 bases between them. The CDR3 nucleotides read TGTGCCCCTGAGGGGGGGCCCACTGAAGCTTTCTTT. Amino acid sequence: CAPEGGPTEAFF.

The chain combines TRBV27 with TRBJ2-1, with D perhaps matching TRBD2 (6 bases). The germline V gene has CDR1 MNHEY and CDR2 SMNVEV (reference sequence). V was shortened by 10 bases and J by 8 bases, with 15 bases between the two germline ends. This CDR3 region has 12 residues. The CDR3 coding sequence is TGTGCCACCTCCCTTGGGGGGTATGAGCAGTTCTTC. Protein sequence: CATSLGGYEQFF.

The V gene is TRBV30, the J gene TRBJ2-5; the D is unclear. Trimming took 0 bases from V and 5 from J, leaving 19 bases between them. The CDR3 is made up of 16 amino acids. Germline loops: CDR1 GTSNPN, CDR2 SVGIG (reference sequence). The chain's CDR3 is CAWSVPRTSPGETQYF. Written as DNA, the CDR3 is TGTGCCTGGAGTGTACCTCGAACCTCTCCAGGCGAGACCCAGTACTTC.

Here the CDR3 reads CASSQGTGAYNEQFF. The CDR3 region has the DNA TGCGCCAGCAGCCAAGGGACAGGGGCCTACAATGAGCAGTTCTTC. The chain couples TRBV5-1 to TRBJ2-1, with 10 bases aligning to TRBD1. The CDR3 spans 15 residues. Germline V lookup: CDR1 SGHRS, CDR2 YFSETQ. Losses at the gene ends were 4 bases for V and 2 bases for J; bases not matched to a gene: 3.

The chain carries TRBV5-1 and TRBJ2-6; 8 nucleotides agree with TRBD2. The CDR3 consists of 18 residues. Trimming took 4 bases from V and 1 from J; bases not matched to a gene: 10. Germline V lookup: CDR1 SGHRS, CDR2 YFSETQ. Here the CDR3 reads CASSPPGTRASGANVLTF. The CDR3 nucleotides are TGCGCCAGCAGCCCGCCCGGGACTAGGGCTTCTGGGGCCAACGTCCTGACTTTC.

The chain carries TRBV30 and TRBJ1-5; no firm D call. In germline, CDR1 is GTSNPN, CDR2 SVGIG (reference sequence). Trimming took off 2 bases at V and 1 base at J, with 12 bases between the two ends. This CDR3 is built from 15 residues. The CDR3 DNA is TGTGCCTGGAGTCAATGGGGAGACAGCAATCAGCCCCAGCATTTT. Protein product: CAWSQWGDSNQPQHF.

This clone has a handful of counts. The V and J genes are TRBV7-9 and TRBJ1-1; D gene unclear. Germline V gene lookup returns CDR1 SEHNR and CDR2 FQNEAQ (reference sequence). The V end lost 6 bases, the J end lost 3 bases, and 14 bases lay between the germline ends. CDR3 length: 14 residues. This CDR3 is CASSSTGEDTEAFF. DNA for the CDR3: TGTGCCAGCAGTTCAACGGGTGAGGACACTGAAGCTTTCTTT.

By share, this clone counts as medium-sized (0.01 to 0.1%). The chain uses TRBV6-4 and TRBJ2-1; D possibly corresponds to TRBD2 (6 bases). The CDR3 has 15 residues. With 6 bases removed from V and 0 bases from J, the gap between germline ends came to 12 bases. Germline V gene lookup returns CDR1 MRHNA and CDR2 SNTAGT. CDR3: CASSRDGGSYNEQFF. In nucleotides, the CDR3 is TGTGCCAGCAGCCGGGACGGGGGCTCCTACAATGAGCAGTTCTTC.

This clone was detected only a few times. This sample also contains other DNA sequences that code for the same CDR3. This chain uses TRBV25-1 with TRBJ2-7, with D maybe TRBD1 (5 bases). CDR1 and CDR2 from the germline V gene are MGHDK and SYGVNS. The length of the CDR3 is 11 residues. Trimming took 4 bases from V and 7 from J, leaving 8 bases between them. CDR3: CASSVGQEQYF. CDR3 nucleotides: TGTGCCAGCAGTGTGGGGCAAGAGCAGTACTTC.

This sequence joins TRBV7-8 and TRBJ2-3, with TRBD2 identical over 8 bases. Germline V gene data show CDR1 as SGHVS and CDR2 as FQNEAQ. There are 16 residues in the CDR3. The V segment lost 1 base and the J segment 2 bases; nucleotides outside the gene matches: 5. The CDR3 loop is CASSLGVAGNTDTQYF. The CDR3 DNA reads TGTGCCAGCAGCTTAGGGGTAGCGGGGAACACAGATACGCAGTATTTT.